This T cell receptor (beta chain) was retrieved from a study of cytomegalovirus exposure and HLA in healthy donors. The primer mix had 60 Vbeta and 13 Jbeta primers. Sequencing was performed with immunoSEQ multiplex PCR; in TCRdb, only in-frame clones are kept and a portion is missing. The data contain 150,000 to 200,000 clones, approximately 84% of them seen just once; the ten biggest clones take up under 5%. Germline assignment: CDR1 MNHEY and CDR2 SVGAGI. CDR3 length equals 13 residues. Trimming pared 6 bases from V and 3 bases from J, leaving 9 bases between. The genes are TRBV6-5 and TRBJ2-1, with TRBD2 as a possible D gene (5 bases). The sample was PBMCs. The origin of this receptor is a young man in good health and CMV-seronegative. The CDR3 DNA reads as TGTGCCAGCAGCTCTGAGGGCTACAATGAGCAGTTCTTC. This codes for CASSSEGYNEQFF.